What follows are 27 T cell receptor beta chains derived from one specimen sequenced in a study of cytomegalovirus exposure and HLA in healthy donors. PCR used 60 Vbeta primers and 13 Jbeta primers. Sequencing was performed with immunoSEQ multiplex PCR; in TCRdb, only in-frame clones are kept and a portion is missing. The sample contains over 200,000 clones, around 89% of which appear only once. Input material: PBMCs. The source is a woman aged 18 to 35 in good health and CMV-seronegative.

The chain carries TRBV11-2 and TRBJ2-5; no definite D call. The J call may be mistaken, given a closer DNA end match to TRBJ2-7. The CDR3 spans 12 residues. Germline lookup yields CDR1 SGHAT and CDR2 FQNNGV. CDR3 nucleotides: TGTGCCAGCAGCTCCCTAGTTTACGAGCAGTACTTC. This gives the protein CASSSLVYEQYF.

The chain employs TRBV15 and TRBJ1-4, with D unclear. The V gene lost 3 bases and the J gene lost 5 bases, with 13 bases spanning the gap. There are 15 residues in the CDR3. The germline CDR1 and CDR2 sequences are LNHNV and YYDKDF (reference sequence). Here the CDR3 DNA reads TGTGCCACCAGCAGCTCGAAACTGATGAATGAAAAACTGTTTTTT. This gives the protein CATSSSKLMNEKLFF.

The CDR3 DNA reads as TGTGCCAGCAGTTACAGTTTCAGGGGGGCCTACGAGCAGTACTTC. It is translated as CASSYSFRGAYEQYF. The chain combines TRBV6-6 with TRBJ2-7; D might be TRBD1 (7 bases). V was trimmed by 2 bases and J by 2 bases, leaving 13 bases between them. This CDR3 is 15 amino acids long. Germline V gene data show CDR1 as MNHNY and CDR2 as SVGAGI (reference sequence).

The chain is built from TRBV14 and TRBJ2-3, with no clear D. V was cut by 5 bases and J by 6 bases, with 15 bases left in between. Per germline, CDR1 SGHDN and CDR2 FVKESK. CDR3 length: 14 amino acids. CDR3 residues: CASSFDFPEDTQYF. In nucleotides, the CDR3 is TGTGCCAGCAGCTTTGACTTTCCTGAGGATACGCAGTATTTT.

The chain employs TRBV18 and TRBJ2-7; 9 bases align to TRBD1. Germline V CDR1 and CDR2: KGHSH, LQKENI. Trimming cost V 0 bases and J 4 bases; bases outside gene matches: 10. The CDR3 consists of 17 residues. CDR3 loop: CASSPPGDRVGLYEQYF. CDR3 DNA: TGTGCCAGCTCACCACCGGGGGACAGGGTAGGCTTGTACGAGCAGTACTTC.

The V gene is TRBV18, the J gene TRBJ2-7; D possibly corresponds to TRBD1 (6 bases). Trimming took 2 bases from V and 7 from J, leaving 18 bases between them. The CDR3 consists of 15 residues. Germline CDR1 reads KGHSH; CDR2 reads LQKENI. The DNA of the CDR3 is TGTGCCAGCTCACCATCACAGGGAGCCGATAAGGAGCAGTACTTC. Translating it yields CASSPSQGADKEQYF. Full variable domain (outside the CDR3, taken from reference TRBV18 and TRBJ2-7): NAGVMQNPRHLVRRRGQEARLRCSPMKGHSHVYWYRQLPEEGLKFMVYLQKENIIDESGMPKERFSAEFPKEGPSILRIQQVVRGDSAAYFCASSPSQGADKEQYFGPGTRLTVT.

The CDR3 bases are TGCGCCAGCAGCGGCGGACAGGGGAGCCCTGAAGCTTTCTTT. This codes for CASSGGQGSPEAFF. This chain links TRBV5-1 with TRBJ1-1, with 9 bases identical to TRBD1. The CDR3 sequence is 14 residues long. V dropped 4 bases and J dropped 6; count of bases not matched to a gene: 7. The germline gives CDR1 SGHRS, CDR2 YFSETQ.

The rearrangement links TRBV25-1 to TRBJ2-7; tentative D call: TRBD2 (6 bases). The CDR3 runs 13 residues. V was cut by 3 bases and J by 6 bases, with 12 bases left in between. Germline V CDR1 and CDR2: MGHDK, SYGVNS. CDR3 sequence (DNA): TGTGCCAGCAGTGACAGGAGGGCGGGCGAGCAGTACTTC. Amino acid sequence: CASSDRRAGEQYF.

This clone has a single count. The gene calls are TRBV5-1 and TRBJ1-2; D unclear. Trimming stripped 1 base from V and 8 bases from J, with 9 bases between. Germline values: CDR1 SGHRS, CDR2 YFSETQ. The length of the CDR3 is 12 residues. CDR3 bases: TGCGCCAGCAGCTTGTCCCGGGAAGGCTACACCTTC. Amino acid sequence: CASSLSREGYTF. The whole variable domain, remainder taken from reference TRBV5-1 and TRBJ1-2, is KAGVTQTPRYLIKTRGQQVTLSCSPISGHRSVSWYQQTPGQGLQFLFEYFSETQRNKGNFPGRFSGRQFSNSRSEMNVSTLELGDSALYLCASSLSREGYTFGSGTRLTVV.

The CDR3 DNA follows: TGCAGTGCTAGCAAGGAGGAGCAGTTCTTC. This encodes CSASKEEQFF. V gene TRBV20-1 combines with J gene TRBJ2-1; D unclear. Germline V gene lookup returns CDR1 DFQATT and CDR2 SNEGSKA (reference sequence). The CDR3 contains 10 residues. V lost 3 bases and J 10 bases, leaving 7 bases between the germline ends.

This chain connects TRBV5-5 to TRBJ1-2; tentative D call: TRBD1 (5 bases). This CDR3 region has 15 residues. Germline lookup yields CDR1 SGHKS and CDR2 YYEKEE (reference sequence). Trimming took off 3 bases at V and 4 bases at J, with 16 bases between the two ends. CDR3 nucleotide sequence: TGTGCCAGCAGCTCAGACGAAAGGGACTTCTATGGCTACACCTTC. Amino acids: CASSSDERDFYGYTF.

This clone has just one count. V and J are TRBV13 and TRBJ2-7; TRBD2 might be the D (5 bases). TRBJ2-5 explains the end of the DNA better; the J call may be wrong. The germline CDR1 and CDR2 sequences are PRHDT and FYEKMQ (reference sequence). The CDR3 has 15 residues. This chain's CDR3 is CASSSGSVDQETQYF. CDR3 in DNA: TGTGCCAGCAGCTCGGGATCGGTTGACCAAGAGACCCAGTACTTC.

This chain links TRBV6-5 with TRBJ2-1; 9 bases map to TRBD2. Germline values: CDR1 MNHEY, CDR2 SVGAGI. CDR3 length: 14 amino acids. V lost 0 bases, J lost 10 bases, and 4 bases stayed unmatched. CDR3 DNA: TGTGCCAGCAGTTACTCGAGCGCGGGAGGGGAGCAGTTCTTC. This translates into CASSYSSAGGEQFF.

The rearrangement joins TRBV7-3 to TRBJ1-1; D unresolved. The CDR3 has 13 amino acids. The V end was cut by 2 bases, the J end by 2 bases, with 6 bases between. Germline CDR1 SGHTA, CDR2 FQGTGA. As DNA, the CDR3 is TGTGCCAGCAGCTTATGGCCTAACACTGAAGCTTTCTTT. Residues: CASSLWPNTEAFF.

The J gene is TRBJ1-1, the V gene TRBV2, with TRBD1 as a possible D gene (5 bases). The germline V gene encodes CDR1 SNHLY and CDR2 FYNNEI. Trimming removed 8 bases at V and 1 base at J, with 17 bases between. The CDR3 is made up of 15 amino acids. The CDR3 loop reads CASSGTITQNTEAFF. In DNA form, the CDR3 reads TGTGCCAGCTCCGGGACTATTACCCAGAACACTGAAGCTTTCTTT.

This chain links TRBV5-1 with TRBJ2-1; the match to TRBD2 covers 12 bases. Germline values: CDR1 SGHRS, CDR2 YFSETQ. This CDR3 region has 15 residues. With 4 bases clipped from V and 5 bases from J, the junction kept 4 bases outside the gene matches. CDR3 coding DNA: TGCGCCAGCAGCGTGACTAGCGGGGGAAACAATGAGCAGTTCTTC. It yields the protein CASSVTSGGNNEQFF.

V usage is TRBV30 and J usage is TRBJ2-3; 9 bases are shared with TRBD2. The J segment lost 1 base and the V segment lost 1 base, leaving 9 bases of the junction unmatched. The germline V gene has CDR1 GTSNPN and CDR2 SVGIG (reference sequence). The CDR3 runs 17 residues. CDR3 amino acids: CAWSGLAGSRGTDTQYF. CDR3 nucleotide sequence: TGTGCCTGGAGTGGGCTAGCGGGGTCACGAGGCACAGATACGCAGTATTTT.

The CDR3 nucleotides are TGCGCCAGCAGCTTAGGGGATCTCCCCGTTTCTGAAGCTTTCTTT. It yields the protein CASSLGDLPVSEAFF. The chain combines TRBV5-1 with TRBJ1-1; maybe TRBD1 (5 bases). CDR1 is SGHRS and CDR2 is YFSETQ in the germline V gene. The CDR3 is 15 residues long. The V end was cut by 2 bases, the J end by 6 bases, with 17 bases between.

The chain has TRBV7-8 and TRBJ1-6; D is ambiguous. V was trimmed by 3 bases and J by 6 bases, leaving 9 bases between them. The CDR3 totals 14 residues. CDR1 and CDR2 from the germline V gene are SGHVS and FQNEAQ. The CDR3, as DNA: TGTGCCAGCAGCTTGTCCGGACTTAATTCACCCCTCCACTTT. It codes for CASSLSGLNSPLHF.

The chain couples TRBV7-9 to TRBJ1-2; D unclear. Deletions cut 6 bases from V and 8 bases from J, with 13 bases between. Germline V CDR1 and CDR2: SEHNR, FQNEAQ (reference sequence). There are 12 residues in the CDR3. CDR3 protein: CASRSLLEGYTF. The CDR3 DNA follows: TGTGCCAGCAGATCCCTATTAGAGGGCTACACCTTC.

This clone was seen just once. J is TRBJ1-3 and V is TRBV5-1; tentatively, D is TRBD1 (5 bases). There are 12 residues in the CDR3. Trimming stripped 4 bases from V and 4 bases from J, with 6 bases between. Germline V gene lookup returns CDR1 SGHRS and CDR2 YFSETQ. The CDR3 spells CASSPGGNTIYF. In DNA, the CDR3 is TGCGCCAGCAGCCCAGGGGGAAACACCATATATTTT.

This sequence joins TRBV27 and TRBJ1-1; unclear D gene. Germline V CDR1 and CDR2: MNHEY, SMNVEV (reference sequence). The CDR3 runs 15 residues. V shed 2 bases and J shed 6 bases, with 16 bases lying between them. DNA for the CDR3: TGTGCCAGCAGTTTAACGACTATCGGGCCCCCTGAAGCTTTCTTT. Protein product: CASSLTTIGPPEAFF.

A remark on this clone: Other DNA sequences in the same sample also yield this CDR3. The rearrangement joins TRBV19 to TRBJ1-3, with 7 bases fitting TRBD1. CDR1 and CDR2 (germline): LNHDA, SQIVND (reference sequence). The junction had 4 bases not matched to a gene; V was cut back by 3 bases and J by 2 bases. This CDR3 region has 15 residues. The CDR3, as DNA: TGTGCCAGTAGTATCCCAACAGGGGCTGGAAACACCATATATTTT. Residues: CASSIPTGAGNTIYF.

The chain combines TRBV1 with TRBJ1-1; the D call in the table, TRBD1, was not verified against the DNA. TRBV1 is a listed pseudogene. This CDR3 comprises 14 residues. The CDR3 DNA follows: TGCACCAGCAGCCAGGCGGGACAGGAAACTGAAGCTTTCTTT. As protein: CTSSQAGQETEAFF.

CDR3 coding DNA: TGTGCCAGCAGCAAAAGGACACCGCTAAATGAAAAACTGTTTTTT. Translating it yields CASSKRTPLNEKLFF. The chain links TRBV6-1 to TRBJ1-4, with TRBD1 as a possible D gene (5 bases). This CDR3 is 15 amino acids long. The germline V and J ends were trimmed by 6 bases and 5 bases, with 16 bases remaining between them. The germline V gene has CDR1 MNHNS and CDR2 SASEGT.

The CDR3 is CASSFWSSGNTDTQYF. CDR3 DNA: TGTGCCAGCAGCTTCTGGTCTTCGGGGAACACAGATACGCAGTATTTT. This chain links TRBV7-3 with TRBJ2-3, with a weak D call TRBD2 (5 bases). CDR3 size: 16 residues. Germline CDR1 SGHTA, CDR2 FQGTGA. Trimming cost V 3 bases and J 2 bases, with 15 bases left between them.

The gene calls are TRBV4-1 and TRBJ1-1; D might be TRBD1 (5 bases). V was trimmed by 1 base and J by 8 bases, leaving 14 bases between them. Germline V gene sequence: CDR1 MGHRA, CDR2 YSYEKL. The CDR3 totals 14 residues. The CDR3 DNA is TGCGCCAGCAGCCAAGCGGCTACGACAGAGGAAGCTTTCTTT. Translated, it gives CASSQAATTEEAFF.